The rows below give T cell receptor beta chains drawn from one sample of a study of immune characterization of retroperitoneal liposarcoma. TCRdb independently ran MiXCR on the PCR reads; one entry per CDR3 protein. The repertoire holds about 1,700 distinct CDR3 sequences, with under 55% as singletons. Material for sequencing was tumor tissue. These receptors were obtained from a female donor with retroperitoneal liposarcoma. CDR3s include the opening cysteine and the closing phenylalanine or tryptophan. Fields, in order: V gene, clone size, J gene, D gene, CDR3 protein, CDR3 DNA. D genes are given only for firm matches. Not all rows give a size; the values are once, few, many and, for expanded clones, a class.

TRBV12-3/TRBV12-4	.	TRBJ2-3	TRBD2	CASKASGSADTQYF	TGTGCCAGCAAGGCTAGCGGGAGCGCAGATACGCAGTATTTT
TRBV12-3/TRBV12-4	.	TRBJ2-1	.	CASSLGVSHDNEQFF	TGTGCCAGCAGTCTAGGGGTCAGCCACGACAATGAGCAGTTCTTC
TRBV27	.	TRBJ2-5	TRBD2	CASSLGYREAQETQYF	TGTGCCAGCAGTCTCGGATATCGGGAGGCTCAAGAGACCCAGTACTTC
TRBV27	few	TRBJ2-1	.	CASSLRGQRNNEQFF	TGTGCCAGCAGTTTACGTGGACAGCGAAACAATGAGCAGTTCTTC
TRBV7-6	.	TRBJ2-7	.	CASSSPTFDFYNEQYF	TGTGCCAGCAGCTCACCGACTTTCGACTTTTACAATGAGCAGTACTTC
TRBV10-1	.	TRBJ2-7	.	CASSESAASSYEQYF	TGCGCCAGCAGTGAGTCGGCCGCAAGCTCCTACGAGCAGTACTTC
TRBV10-1	.	TRBJ2-1	TRBD1	CASSDPGQGGNEQFF	TGCGCCAGCAGTGACCCCGGACAGGGGGGCAATGAGCAGTTCTTC
TRBV7-2	few	TRBJ2-1	.	CASSLEMGGNYEQFF	TGTGCCAGCAGCTTAGAGATGGGGGGAAACTACGAGCAGTTCTTC
TRBV6-1	few	TRBJ2-3	.	CASSEAQGSTDTQYF	TGTGCCAGCAGTGAAGCGCAGGGGTCAACAGATACGCAGTATTTT
TRBV12-3/TRBV12-4	.	TRBJ2-1	.	CASRVAQYNEQFF	TGTGCCAGCAGGGTAGCGCAGTACAATGAGCAGTTCTTC
TRBV7-6	medium-sized	TRBJ2-1	.	CASSLGPTQDGYEQFF	TGTGCCAGCAGCTTAGGCCCCACCCAGGATGGCTATGAGCAGTTCTTC
TRBV10-1	.	TRBJ2-1	TRBD2	CASSDGTSGVSGEQFF	TGCGCCAGCAGTGATGGGACTAGCGGGGTGAGCGGTGAGCAGTTCTTC
TRBV10-2	.	TRBJ1-1	.	CASSESGVVTEAFF	TGCGCCAGCAGTGAGTCGGGGGTAGTCACTGAAGCTTTCTTT
TRBV10-3	.	TRBJ2-7	.	CAIRASTDNEQYF	TGTGCCATCCGAGCGTCCACGGACAATGAGCAGTACTTC
TRBV6-1	.	TRBJ1-4	.	CASNRVEYEKLFF	TGTGCCAGCAACAGGGTAGAGTATGAAAAACTGTTTTTT
TRBV7-2	.	TRBJ2-4	TRBD1	CASRTDRVQYF	TGTGCCAGCAGGACGGACAGGGTCCAATACTTC
TRBV6-6	.	TRBJ2-7	.	CASSTGHTLYEQYF	TGTGCCAGCAGTACCGGACATACCCTCTACGAGCAGTACTTC
TRBV7-6	.	TRBJ2-7	.	CASSLGAGANEQYF	TGTGCCAGCAGCTTGGGGGCAGGGGCAAACGAGCAGTACTTC
TRBV27	.	TRBJ2-4	.	CATSSGSKNIQYF	TGTGCCACCTCATCAGGGAGTAAAAACATTCAGTACTTC
TRBV27	.	TRBJ2-1	TRBD1	CASSKRTGGYYNEQFF	TGTGCCAGCAGCAAAAGGACAGGGGGCTACTACAATGAGCAGTTCTTC
TRBV12-3/TRBV12-4	.	TRBJ2-1	TRBD1	CASSSPGQADEQFF	TGTGCCAGCAGTTCGCCGGGACAGGCGGACGAGCAGTTCTTC
TRBV7-2	large	TRBJ2-5	.	CASSPLWETQYF	TGTGCCAGCAGCCCTCTATGGGAGACCCAGTACTTC
TRBV7-2	few	TRBJ2-7	TRBD2	CASSRSGRRSYNEQYF	TGTGCCAGCAGCCGTAGCGGGAGAAGGTCCTACAATGAGCAGTACTTC
TRBV6-1	medium-sized	TRBJ2-7	TRBD2	CASIKTSGGDNYEQYF	TGTGCCAGCATAAAGACTAGCGGGGGGGACAATTACGAGCAGTACTTC
TRBV9	.	TRBJ2-5	TRBD2	CASSVALAGEETQYF	TGTGCCAGCAGCGTAGCCCTAGCGGGAGAAGAGACCCAGTACTTC
TRBV6-1	medium-sized	TRBJ2-1	.	CASRQGLYEQFF	TGTGCCAGCAGACAGGGTTTGTACGAGCAGTTCTTC
TRBV12-3/TRBV12-4	few	TRBJ2-5	TRBD1	CASSWGDRESETQYF	TGTGCCAGCAGTTGGGGGGACAGGGAGTCTGAGACCCAGTACTTC
TRBV6-5	.	TRBJ1-1	.	CASSYSRNMNTEAFF	TGTGCCAGCAGTTACTCTCGGAACATGAACACTGAAGCTTTCTTT
TRBV6-1	.	TRBJ2-7	.	CASSEASYEQYF	TGTGCCAGCAGTGAAGCCTCATACGAGCAGTACTTC
TRBV6-1	.	TRBJ2-1	TRBD2	CASSELGLEGGEQFF	TGTGCCAGCAGTGAGCTGGGACTAGAGGGGGGTGAGCAGTTCTTC